This TCR beta chain stems from a study of T cell responses to AZD1222 COVID-19 vaccine. Study-wide results and limits: The donors showed a predominance of white British ancestry and of females, with possible underestimation of clonal diversity. Spike-wide coverage was observed for vaccine-associated CD4 TCRs, with dominant responses at 160-218 and 743-854. Two AZD1222 administrations were followed by greater Spike-specific TCR breadth and depth.

Turning to this clone: Its antigen remains unknown.

Generated by immunoSEQ multiplex PCR, the TCRdb table keeps only in-frame clones and is missing some. The sample yields 100,000 to 120,000 clones, roughly 87% seen once. The sample in question was peripheral blood, obtained on day 0 of AZD1222 vaccination. The sequence came from an adult in good health.

The CDR3 spells CASSLNEGPNEQYF. The CDR3, as DNA: TGTGCCAGCAGCTTAAATGAAGGGCCGAACGAGCAGTACTTC. The genes are TRBV7-6 and TRBJ2-7, with D unresolved. This CDR3 has 14 residues. Germline V gives CDR1 SGHVS, CDR2 FNYEAQ. Trimming took 2 bases from V and 5 from J, leaving 13 bases between them.